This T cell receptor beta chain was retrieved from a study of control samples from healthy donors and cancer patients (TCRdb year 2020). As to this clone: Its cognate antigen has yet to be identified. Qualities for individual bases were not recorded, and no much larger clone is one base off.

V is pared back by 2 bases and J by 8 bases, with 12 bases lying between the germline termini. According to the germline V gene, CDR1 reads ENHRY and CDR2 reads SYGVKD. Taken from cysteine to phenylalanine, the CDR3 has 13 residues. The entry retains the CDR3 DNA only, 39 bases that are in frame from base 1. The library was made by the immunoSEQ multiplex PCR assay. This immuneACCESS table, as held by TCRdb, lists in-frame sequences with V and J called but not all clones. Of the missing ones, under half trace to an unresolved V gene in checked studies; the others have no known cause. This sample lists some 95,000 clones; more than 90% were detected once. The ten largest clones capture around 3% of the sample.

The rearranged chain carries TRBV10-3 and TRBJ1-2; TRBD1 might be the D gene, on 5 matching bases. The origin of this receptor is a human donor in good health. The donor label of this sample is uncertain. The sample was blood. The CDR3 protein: CAISEEQGRGYTF. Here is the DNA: TGTGCCATCAGTGAGGAGCAGGGAAGGGGCTACACCTTC.